A selection of T cell receptor beta chains follows, all from one sample in a study of OX40 agonist ivuxolimab in advanced cancers. Clones were sequenced by immunoSEQ multiplex PCR, and TCRdb holds only the in-frame ones, with some missing. This table has more than 60,000 clones, 84% appearing once. Sequencing used CD4+ or CD8+ T cells sorted from blood, obtained in a trial of the OX40 agonist ivuxolimab. These receptor sequences come from an adult with an advanced solid tumor such as melanoma, head and neck, liver or kidney cancer. Both conserved end residues are part of each CDR3. The D gene is left open where the match is weak. Clone sizes are given selectively: once, few, many, or a class where the clone is expanded.

TRBV5-1,-,-,TRBJ1-1,16,TGCGCCAGCAGCTTACGGTCAAGGGGCGCGAACACTGAAGCTTTCTTT,CASSLRSRGANTEAFF
TRBV7-2,-,-,TRBJ2-1,13,TGTGCCAGCAGCGGAAACCCGGGAAAAGAGCAGTTCTTC,CASSGNPGKEQFF
TRBV7-9,-,-,TRBJ1-1,14,TGTGCCAGCAGCCTAGGGGAGTTTGTTTCTGAAGCTTTCTTT,CASSLGEFVSEAFF
TRBV6-1,-,-,TRBJ1-2,14,TGTGCCAGCAGTGAACGCGGGTCCGCCTATGGCTACACCTTC,CASSERGSAYGYTF
TRBV2,-,TRBD1,TRBJ2-3,16,TGTGCCAGCAGTCAACAGGGGGCCTCTAGCACAGATACGCAGTATTTT,CASSQQGASSTDTQYF
TRBV10-3,-,-,TRBJ2-3,13,TGTGCCATCAGTGAGTCAGGGGCAGATACGCAGTATTTT,CAISESGADTQYF
TRBV5-5,few,TRBD1,TRBJ2-7,13,TGTGCCAGCTCTCGCATCGGGACAGTCGAGCAGTACTTC,CASSRIGTVEQYF
TRBV28,-,-,TRBJ1-2,14,TGTGCCAGCAGCCTAACGGGGGCTGGCTATGGCTACACCTTC,CASSLTGAGYGYTF
TRBV4-3,-,-,TRBJ1-1,16,TGCGCCAGCAGCCAAGAGTGGGGGAGTTGGAGTACTGAAGCTTTCTTT,CASSQEWGSWSTEAFF
TRBV5-4,-,-,TRBJ2-1,14,TGTGCCAGCAGCTTTCTCCAAGGAGTTGGTGAGCAGTTCTTC,CASSFLQGVGEQFF
TRBV12-5,-,TRBD1,TRBJ2-3,14,TGTGCTAGTGGTTTGGAGGGGGCCGCAGATACGCAGTATTTT,CASGLEGAADTQYF
TRBV2,-,-,TRBJ1-6,17,TGTGCCAGCAGCGGGGTAGGGACCCTGACCGGGAATTCACCCCTCCACTTT,CASSGVGTLTGNSPLHF